This TCR beta chain originates from a study of PD-L1 blockade in urothelial cancer. Study-level information: The number of prior chemotherapy regimens per patient was 0 to 3. T cell content in blood samples showed a median of around 140,000.

Time point denoted: peripheral blood 6 weeks after treatment start. Each individual provided 1 to 8 samples (taken pretreatment and on-treatment). The CDR3 runs 13 residues. CDR1 and CDR2 (germline): SGHDN, FVKESK. Trimming removed 2 bases at V and 15 bases at J, with 17 bases between. What went into each PCR as a spike was synthetic TCR analog templates. Profiled with immunoSEQ multiplex PCR; TCRdb holds only in-frame clones, not every one. This table holds around 38,000 clones, around nine tenths found once. The receptor was derived from a man between 60 and 75 years old with urothelial cancer. The source material was PBMCs, sampled around atezolizumab (anti-PD-L1) treatment. The chain combines TRBV14 with TRBJ2-1, with D perhaps TRBD2 (5 bases). In nucleotides, the CDR3 is TGTGCCAGCAGCCAATTAACGTCTGGCGGACTGTTCTTC. Protein product: CASSQLTSGGLFF.